A selection of T cell receptor beta chains follows, all from one sample in a study of beta chain features in type 1 diabetes. Clones were read by immunoSEQ multiplex PCR, and TCRdb kept only the in-frame ones, dropping some. Of 300,000 to 350,000 clones in the sample, around 7.6% were seen once. The specimen was central memory CD4+ T cells from blood. These receptors originate from a woman between 18 and 30 years old in good health. The CDR3 runs from the conserved cysteine through the conserved F or W. The order of the fields is D gene, J gene, V gene, clone size, CDR3 protein, CDR3 DNA. A D gene is named only where the DNA matches it firmly. A clone size is listed for some rows: how often the clone was seen (once, few, many), or a class if it is expanded.

d_gene: .
j_gene: TRBJ2-2
v_gene: TRBV28
abundance: .
CDR3aa: CASSVATGELFF
CDR3nt: TGTGCCAGCAGTGTTGCGACCGGGGAGCTGTTTTTT

d_gene: .
j_gene: TRBJ1-1
v_gene: TRBV4-2
abundance: few
CDR3aa: CASSQDRTLNTEAFF
CDR3nt: TGTGCCAGCAGCCAAGATCGGACACTGAACACTGAAGCTTTCTTT

d_gene: .
j_gene: TRBJ2-3
v_gene: TRBV5-6
abundance: few
CDR3aa: CASSLRNADTQYF
CDR3nt: TGTGCCAGCAGCTTGCGGAACGCGGATACGCAGTATTTT

d_gene: TRBD1
j_gene: TRBJ1-1
v_gene: TRBV2
abundance: many
CDR3aa: CASAGGRGTEAFF
CDR3nt: TGTGCCAGCGCAGGGGGCAGGGGCACTGAAGCTTTCTTT

d_gene: TRBD2
j_gene: TRBJ2-4
v_gene: TRBV4-2
abundance: few
CDR3aa: CASSQDLGIAGSSIQYF
CDR3nt: TGTGCCAGCAGCCAAGATCTAGGGATAGCGGGAAGTAGCATTCAGTACTTC

d_gene: TRBD1
j_gene: TRBJ2-1
v_gene: TRBV19
abundance: .
CDR3aa: CASKGQGDNEQFF
CDR3nt: TGTGCCAGTAAAGGACAGGGAGACAATGAGCAGTTCTTC

d_gene: .
j_gene: TRBJ2-7
v_gene: TRBV7-2
abundance: .
CDR3aa: CASRSSGGYEQYF
CDR3nt: TGTGCCAGCAGATCTAGTGGGGGGTACGAGCAGTACTTC

d_gene: TRBD2
j_gene: TRBJ2-1
v_gene: TRBV4-3
abundance: .
CDR3aa: CASSQDLRAGVYYNEQFF
CDR3nt: TGCGCCAGCAGCCAAGATCTCCGAGCGGGAGTGTATTACAATGAGCAGTTCTTC

d_gene: .
j_gene: TRBJ2-5
v_gene: TRBV5-1
abundance: .
CDR3aa: CASSFYQQETQYF
CDR3nt: TGCGCCAGCAGCTTTTATCAACAAGAGACCCAGTACTTC

d_gene: .
j_gene: TRBJ1-4
v_gene: TRBV5-1
abundance: .
CDR3aa: CASRRTEGNEKLFF
CDR3nt: TGCGCCAGCAGACGGACGGAAGGGAATGAAAAACTGTTTTTT

d_gene: TRBD2
j_gene: TRBJ2-5
v_gene: TRBV18
abundance: many
CDR3aa: CASSPPGRVQETQYF
CDR3nt: TGTGCCAGCTCACCCCCCGGGAGGGTCCAAGAGACCCAGTACTTC

d_gene: .
j_gene: TRBJ2-5
v_gene: TRBV13
abundance: few
CDR3aa: CASSVGPSTQETQYF
CDR3nt: TGTGCCAGCAGCGTAGGGCCCTCAACACAAGAGACCCAGTACTTC

d_gene: .
j_gene: TRBJ2-5
v_gene: TRBV7-2
abundance: .
CDR3aa: CASSPTAQETQYF
CDR3nt: TGTGCCAGCAGCCCGACAGCTCAAGAGACCCAGTACTTC

d_gene: .
j_gene: TRBJ2-1
v_gene: TRBV9
abundance: many
CDR3aa: CASSVDNRPLQLFF
CDR3nt: TGTGCCAGCAGCGTAGATAACCGGCCCCTTCAACTGTTCTTC

d_gene: TRBD1
j_gene: TRBJ1-1
v_gene: TRBV9
abundance: many
CDR3aa: CASSVAAGQGRKNTEAFF
CDR3nt: TGTGCCAGCAGCGTAGCGGCGGGACAGGGTCGGAAAAACACTGAAGCTTTCTTT

d_gene: .
j_gene: TRBJ2-5
v_gene: TRBV28
abundance: few
CDR3aa: CASIQGGSETQYF
CDR3nt: TGTGCCAGCATCCAGGGCGGGTCGGAGACCCAGTACTTC

d_gene: TRBD1
j_gene: TRBJ1-2
v_gene: TRBV7-2
abundance: few
CDR3aa: CASSLVQGAISYTF
CDR3nt: TGTGCCAGCAGCTTAGTACAGGGGGCGATAAGCTACACCTTC

d_gene: .
j_gene: TRBJ1-1
v_gene: TRBV7-2
abundance: few
CDR3aa: CASSFPGMNTEAFF
CDR3nt: TGTGCCAGCAGCTTTCCCGGCATGAACACTGAAGCTTTCTTT

d_gene: .
j_gene: TRBJ2-4
v_gene: TRBV28
abundance: .
CDR3aa: CASSPSRAQNTKNIQYF
CDR3nt: TGTGCCAGCAGTCCGTCGAGGGCCCAAAATACAAAAAACATTCAGTACTTC

d_gene: .
j_gene: TRBJ1-4
v_gene: TRBV15
abundance: few
CDR3aa: CATSKRRTGTRNEKLFF
CDR3nt: TGTGCCACCAGCAAGAGAAGAACCGGGACGAGGAATGAAAAACTGTTTTTT

d_gene: .
j_gene: TRBJ1-1
v_gene: TRBV9
abundance: .
CDR3aa: CASSVGWVRNTEAFF
CDR3nt: TGTGCCAGCAGCGTAGGCTGGGTACGAAACACTGAAGCTTTCTTT

d_gene: .
j_gene: TRBJ2-3
v_gene: TRBV28
abundance: few
CDR3aa: CASSNRDTQYF
CDR3nt: TGTGCCAGCAGTAATCGGGATACGCAGTATTTT

d_gene: .
j_gene: TRBJ2-3
v_gene: TRBV25-1
abundance: few
CDR3aa: CASSYIGRGTDTQYF
CDR3nt: TGTGCCAGCAGCTATATAGGCAGGGGCACAGATACGCAGTATTTT

d_gene: .
j_gene: TRBJ2-1
v_gene: TRBV29-1
abundance: few
CDR3aa: CSLKRDTSSYNEQFF
CDR3nt: TGCAGCCTCAAACGGGACACGAGCTCCTACAATGAGCAGTTCTTC

d_gene: TRBD1
j_gene: TRBJ1-2
v_gene: TRBV7-8
abundance: few
CDR3aa: CASSLEYPTGGANYGYTF
CDR3nt: TGTGCCAGCAGCTTAGAATACCCTACAGGGGGCGCCAACTATGGCTACACCTTC

d_gene: TRBD2
j_gene: TRBJ2-7
v_gene: TRBV13
abundance: .
CDR3aa: CASSHRPTSGKGEQYF
CDR3nt: TGTGCCAGCAGCCACAGGCCCACTAGCGGGAAGGGTGAGCAGTACTTC

d_gene: .
j_gene: TRBJ2-3
v_gene: TRBV11-3
abundance: .
CDR3aa: CASSLGRTTDTQYF
CDR3nt: TGTGCCAGCAGCTTGGGCAGGACCACAGATACGCAGTATTTT

d_gene: .
j_gene: TRBJ2-6
v_gene: TRBV10-3
abundance: .
CDR3aa: CAISMTTGRSGANVLTF
CDR3nt: TGTGCCATCAGTATGACGACCGGACGCTCTGGGGCCAACGTCCTGACTTTC

d_gene: .
j_gene: TRBJ2-5
v_gene: TRBV29-1
abundance: many
CDR3aa: CSVETTLGETQYF
CDR3nt: TGCAGCGTTGAAACAACATTGGGAGAGACCCAGTACTTC

d_gene: .
j_gene: TRBJ2-5
v_gene: TRBV5-4
abundance: few
CDR3aa: CASIRGHQETQYF
CDR3nt: TGTGCCAGCATAAGGGGTCATCAAGAGACCCAGTACTTC

d_gene: TRBD1
j_gene: TRBJ2-3
v_gene: TRBV10-3
abundance: .
CDR3aa: CAIRRTGGFSDTQYF
CDR3nt: TGTGCCATCCGGCGGACAGGGGGCTTTTCAGATACGCAGTATTTT

d_gene: .
j_gene: TRBJ2-3
v_gene: TRBV19
abundance: few
CDR3aa: CASSILGAKNTDTQYF
CDR3nt: TGTGCCAGTAGTATACTCGGGGCCAAAAACACAGATACGCAGTATTTT

d_gene: .
j_gene: TRBJ2-3
v_gene: TRBV5-4
abundance: .
CDR3aa: CASSLGAASLAMNTQYF
CDR3nt: TGTGCCAGCAGCTTGGGCGCAGCTAGCCTGGCGATGAATACGCAGTATTTT

d_gene: .
j_gene: TRBJ2-2
v_gene: TRBV2
abundance: few
CDR3aa: CASKRLDTGELFF
CDR3nt: TGTGCCAGCAAACGCCTTGACACCGGGGAGCTGTTTTTT

d_gene: .
j_gene: TRBJ2-3
v_gene: TRBV5-4
abundance: few
CDR3aa: CASSRGRVRRNTQYF
CDR3nt: TGTGCCAGCAGCAGGGGCCGGGTACGTCGTAATACGCAGTATTTT

d_gene: TRBD1
j_gene: TRBJ2-7
v_gene: TRBV10-3
abundance: many
CDR3aa: CAHTGTGRGEQYF
CDR3nt: TGTGCCCATACCGGGACAGGGAGGGGCGAGCAGTACTTC

d_gene: TRBD1
j_gene: TRBJ1-4
v_gene: TRBV18
abundance: .
CDR3aa: CASSPPGQGSWKLFF
CDR3nt: TGTGCCAGCTCACCACCGGGACAGGGATCATGGAAACTGTTTTTT

d_gene: .
j_gene: TRBJ1-1
v_gene: TRBV28
abundance: few
CDR3aa: CASSLWSRGAPFEAFF
CDR3nt: TGTGCCAGCAGTTTATGGTCCAGGGGAGCACCCTTTGAAGCTTTCTTT

d_gene: TRBD1
j_gene: TRBJ2-7
v_gene: TRBV6-5
abundance: .
CDR3aa: CASSYRTGMGEQYF
CDR3nt: TGTGCCAGCAGTTACCGGACAGGTATGGGCGAGCAGTACTTC

d_gene: TRBD2
j_gene: TRBJ2-7
v_gene: TRBV18
abundance: few
CDR3aa: CASSPPFNSGRAGYEQYF
CDR3nt: TGTGCCAGCTCACCACCGTTTAATAGCGGGAGGGCCGGTTACGAGCAGTACTTC

d_gene: TRBD2
j_gene: TRBJ2-1
v_gene: TRBV5-1
abundance: few
CDR3aa: CASSLMLADNEQFF
CDR3nt: TGCGCCAGCAGCTTGATGCTAGCGGACAATGAGCAGTTCTTC

d_gene: TRBD1
j_gene: TRBJ1-5
v_gene: TRBV27
abundance: few
CDR3aa: CASRPTGAQPQHF
CDR3nt: TGTGCCAGCAGGCCCACAGGGGCTCAGCCCCAGCATTTT

d_gene: TRBD1
j_gene: TRBJ2-5
v_gene: TRBV7-2
abundance: few
CDR3aa: CASSLFGQGYVETQYF
CDR3nt: TGTGCCAGCAGCTTGTTTGGACAGGGGTACGTTGAGACCCAGTACTTC

d_gene: .
j_gene: TRBJ2-1
v_gene: TRBV5-1
abundance: few
CDR3aa: CASSLGTDNEQFF
CDR3nt: TGCGCCAGCAGCTTGGGGACAGACAATGAGCAGTTCTTC